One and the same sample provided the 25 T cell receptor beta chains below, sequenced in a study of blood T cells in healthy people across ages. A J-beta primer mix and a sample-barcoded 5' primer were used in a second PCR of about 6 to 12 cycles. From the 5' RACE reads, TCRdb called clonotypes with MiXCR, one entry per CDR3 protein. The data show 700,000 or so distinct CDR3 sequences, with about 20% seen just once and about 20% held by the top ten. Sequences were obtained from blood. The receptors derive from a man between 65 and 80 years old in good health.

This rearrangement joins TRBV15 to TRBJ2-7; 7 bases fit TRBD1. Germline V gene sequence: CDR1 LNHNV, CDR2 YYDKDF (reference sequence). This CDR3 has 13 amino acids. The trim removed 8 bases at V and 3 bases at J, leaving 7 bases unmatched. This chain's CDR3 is CATGVRDSYEQYF. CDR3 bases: TGTGCCACCGGCGTCCGGGACAGCTACGAGCAGTACTTC.

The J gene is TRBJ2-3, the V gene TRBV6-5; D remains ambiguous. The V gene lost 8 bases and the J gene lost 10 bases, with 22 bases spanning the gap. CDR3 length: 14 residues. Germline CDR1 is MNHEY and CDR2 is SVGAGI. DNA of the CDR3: TGTGCCAGCCGGCCGAGTTGGGTAAAGGAAGCGCAGTATTTT. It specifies CASRPSWVKEAQYF.

CDR3: CASSNVMQEQFF. CDR3 bases: TGTGCCAGCAGTAATGTGATGCAGGAGCAGTTCTTC. The chain couples TRBV6-2 or TRBV6-3 to TRBJ2-1; D gene uncertain. The V and J ends lost 5 bases and 10 bases respectively, with 12 bases between them. This CDR3 spans 12 amino acids. Germline loops: CDR1 MNHEY, CDR2 SVGEGT.

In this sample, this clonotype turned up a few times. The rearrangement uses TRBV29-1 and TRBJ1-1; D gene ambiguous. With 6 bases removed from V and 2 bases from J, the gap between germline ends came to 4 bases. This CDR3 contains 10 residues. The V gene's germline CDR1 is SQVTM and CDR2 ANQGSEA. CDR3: CSVTNTEAFF. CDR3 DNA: TGCAGCGTAACTAACACTGAAGCTTTCTTT.

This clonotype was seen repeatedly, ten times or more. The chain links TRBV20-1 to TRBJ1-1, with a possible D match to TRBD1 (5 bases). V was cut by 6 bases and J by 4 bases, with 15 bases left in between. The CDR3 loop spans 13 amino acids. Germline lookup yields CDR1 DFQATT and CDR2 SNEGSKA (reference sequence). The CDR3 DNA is TGCAGTGCACCCAAAATAGGGACCACTGAAGCTTTCTTT. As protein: CSAPKIGTTEAFF.

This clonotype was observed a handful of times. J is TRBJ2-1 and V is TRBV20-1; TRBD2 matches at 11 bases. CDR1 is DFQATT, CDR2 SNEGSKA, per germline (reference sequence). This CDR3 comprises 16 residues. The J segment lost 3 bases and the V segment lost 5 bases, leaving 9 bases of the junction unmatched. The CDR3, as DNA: TGCAGTGCTTCCCAACTAGCGGGAGTCTTCTACAATGAGCAGTTCTTC. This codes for CSASQLAGVFYNEQFF.

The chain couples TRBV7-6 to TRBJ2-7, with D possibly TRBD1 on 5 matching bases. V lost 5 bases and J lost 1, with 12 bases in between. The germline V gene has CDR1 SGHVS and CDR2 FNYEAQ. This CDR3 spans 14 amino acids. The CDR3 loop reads CASSNPDTSYEQYF. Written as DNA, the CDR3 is TGTGCCAGCAGCAACCCGGACACATCCTACGAGCAGTACTTC.

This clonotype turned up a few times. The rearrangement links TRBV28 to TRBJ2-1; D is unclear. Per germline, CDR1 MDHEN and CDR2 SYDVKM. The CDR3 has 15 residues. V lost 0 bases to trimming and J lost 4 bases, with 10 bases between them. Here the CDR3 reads CASSLWLDGYNEQFF. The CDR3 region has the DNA TGTGCCAGCAGTTTATGGTTAGACGGGTACAATGAGCAGTTCTTC. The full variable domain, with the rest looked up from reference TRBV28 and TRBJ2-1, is DVKVTQSSRYLVKRTGEKVFLECVQDMDHENMFWYRQDPGLGLRLIYFSYDVKMKEKGDIPEGYSVSREKKERFSLILESASTNQTSMYLCASSLWLDGYNEQFFGPGTRLTVL.

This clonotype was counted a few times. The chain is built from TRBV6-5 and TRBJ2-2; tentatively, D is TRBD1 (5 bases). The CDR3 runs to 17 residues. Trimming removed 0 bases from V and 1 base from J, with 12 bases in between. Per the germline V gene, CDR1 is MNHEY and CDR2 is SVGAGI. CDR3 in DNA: TGTGCCAGCAGTTACTCGGGGCCGCTGGGGAACACCGGGGAGCTGTTTTTT. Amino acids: CASSYSGPLGNTGELFF.

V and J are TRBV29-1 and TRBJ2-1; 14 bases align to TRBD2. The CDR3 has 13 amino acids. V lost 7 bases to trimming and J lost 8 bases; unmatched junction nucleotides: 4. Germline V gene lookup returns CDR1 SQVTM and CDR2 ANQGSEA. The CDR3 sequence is CSGGLAGGYEQFF. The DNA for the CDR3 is TGCAGCGGCGGACTAGCGGGAGGCTATGAGCAGTTCTTC.

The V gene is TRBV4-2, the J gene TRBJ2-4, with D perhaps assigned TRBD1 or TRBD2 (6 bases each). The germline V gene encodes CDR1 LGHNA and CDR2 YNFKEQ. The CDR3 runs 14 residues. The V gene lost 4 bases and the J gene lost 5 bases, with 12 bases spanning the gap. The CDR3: CASSPRRGENIQYF. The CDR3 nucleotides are TGTGCCAGCAGCCCCCGGAGGGGGGAAAACATTCAGTACTTC.

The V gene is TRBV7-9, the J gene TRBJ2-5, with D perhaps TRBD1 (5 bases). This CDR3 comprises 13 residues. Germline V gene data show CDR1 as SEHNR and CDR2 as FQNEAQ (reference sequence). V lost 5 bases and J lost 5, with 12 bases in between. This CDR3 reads CASSGRVRETQYF. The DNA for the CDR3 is TGTGCCAGCAGCGGCAGGGTTCGCGAGACCCAGTACTTC.

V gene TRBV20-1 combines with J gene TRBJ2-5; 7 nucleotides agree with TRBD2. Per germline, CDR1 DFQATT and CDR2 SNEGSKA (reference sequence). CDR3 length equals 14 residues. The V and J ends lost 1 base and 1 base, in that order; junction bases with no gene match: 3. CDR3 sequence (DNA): TGCAGTGCTAGAGTACTAGCGTCCCAAGAGACCCAGTACTTC. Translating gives CSARVLASQETQYF.

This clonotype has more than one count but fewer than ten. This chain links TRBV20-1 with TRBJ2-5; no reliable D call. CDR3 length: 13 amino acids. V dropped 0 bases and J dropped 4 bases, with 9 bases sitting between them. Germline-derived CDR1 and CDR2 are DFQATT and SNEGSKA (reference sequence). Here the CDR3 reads CSARDSGRETQYF. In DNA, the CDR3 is TGCAGTGCTAGAGATTCCGGCAGAGAGACCCAGTACTTC.

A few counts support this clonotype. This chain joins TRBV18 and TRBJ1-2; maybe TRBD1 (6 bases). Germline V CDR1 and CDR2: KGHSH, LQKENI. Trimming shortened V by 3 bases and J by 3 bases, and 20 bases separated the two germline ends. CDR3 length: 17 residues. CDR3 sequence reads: CASSPTPTGLEDYGYTF. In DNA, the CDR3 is TGTGCCAGCTCACCGACTCCCACAGGGTTGGAGGACTATGGCTACACCTTC.

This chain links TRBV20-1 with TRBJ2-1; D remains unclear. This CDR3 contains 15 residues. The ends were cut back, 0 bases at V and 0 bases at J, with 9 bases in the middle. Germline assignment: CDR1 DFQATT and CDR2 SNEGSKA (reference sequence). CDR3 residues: CSARDRPGSYNEQFF. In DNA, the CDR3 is TGCAGTGCTAGAGACCGACCTGGCTCCTACAATGAGCAGTTCTTC.

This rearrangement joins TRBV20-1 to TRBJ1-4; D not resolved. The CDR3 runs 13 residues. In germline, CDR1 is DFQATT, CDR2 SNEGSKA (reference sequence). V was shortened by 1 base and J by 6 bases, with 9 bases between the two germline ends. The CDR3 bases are TGCAGTGCTAGAGGAGGGTGGGATGAAAAACTGTTTTTT. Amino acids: CSARGGWDEKLFF.

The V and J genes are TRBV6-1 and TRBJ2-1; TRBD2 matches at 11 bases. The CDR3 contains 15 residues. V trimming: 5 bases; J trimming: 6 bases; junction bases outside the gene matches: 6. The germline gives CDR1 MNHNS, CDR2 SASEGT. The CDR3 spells CASSPSGLAVNEQFF. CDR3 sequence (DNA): TGTGCCAGCAGTCCCTCGGGACTAGCGGTCAATGAGCAGTTCTTC.

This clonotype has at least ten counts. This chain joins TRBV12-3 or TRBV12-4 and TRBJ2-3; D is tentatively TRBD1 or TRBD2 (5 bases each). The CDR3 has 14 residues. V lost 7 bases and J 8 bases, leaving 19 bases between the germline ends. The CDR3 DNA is TGTGCCAGCACCAGGGACGGAGCCTCGGGTACGCAGTATTTT. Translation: CASTRDGASGTQYF.

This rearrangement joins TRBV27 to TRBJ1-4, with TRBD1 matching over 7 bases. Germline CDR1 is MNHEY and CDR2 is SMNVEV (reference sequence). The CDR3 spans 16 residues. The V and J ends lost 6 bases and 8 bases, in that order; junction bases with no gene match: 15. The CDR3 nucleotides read TGTGCCAGCAGCCCGATTGACAGGGTTAGGGAGGAAAAACTGTTTTTT. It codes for CASSPIDRVREEKLFF.

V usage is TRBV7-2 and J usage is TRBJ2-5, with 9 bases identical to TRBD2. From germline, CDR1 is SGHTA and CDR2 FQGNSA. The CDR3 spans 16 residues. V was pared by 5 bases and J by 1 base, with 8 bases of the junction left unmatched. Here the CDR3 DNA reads TGTGCCAGCAGCCAAGGACTAGCGCGGACCCAAGAGACCCAGTACTTC. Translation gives CASSQGLARTQETQYF.

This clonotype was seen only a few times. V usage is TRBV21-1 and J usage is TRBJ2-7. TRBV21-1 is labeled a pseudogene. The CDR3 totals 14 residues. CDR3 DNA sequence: TGTGCCAGCAGCAAAGAACCTGGCTTCTACGAGCAGTACGTC. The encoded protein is CASSKEPGFYEQYV.

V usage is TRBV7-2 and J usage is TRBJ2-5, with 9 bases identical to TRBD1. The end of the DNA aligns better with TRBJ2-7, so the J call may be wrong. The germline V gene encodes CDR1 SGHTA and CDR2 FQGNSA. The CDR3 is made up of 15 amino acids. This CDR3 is CASSKQGAIGNEQYF. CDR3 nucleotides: TGTGCCAGCAGCAAACAGGGGGCCATCGGAAACGAGCAGTACTTC.

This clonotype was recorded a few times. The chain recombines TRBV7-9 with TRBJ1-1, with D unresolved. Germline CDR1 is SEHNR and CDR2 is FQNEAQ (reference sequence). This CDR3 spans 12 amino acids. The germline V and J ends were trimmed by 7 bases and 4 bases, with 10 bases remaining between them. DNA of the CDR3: TGTGCCAGCATGATAGCGGGCACTGAAGCTTTCTTT. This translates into CASMIAGTEAFF.

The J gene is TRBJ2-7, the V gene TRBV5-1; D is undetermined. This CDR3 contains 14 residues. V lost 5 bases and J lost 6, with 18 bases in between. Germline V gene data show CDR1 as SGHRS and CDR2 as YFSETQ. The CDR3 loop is CASSFSFTVGEQYF. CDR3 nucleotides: TGCGCCAGCAGTTTTTCATTTACGGTCGGCGAGCAGTACTTC.